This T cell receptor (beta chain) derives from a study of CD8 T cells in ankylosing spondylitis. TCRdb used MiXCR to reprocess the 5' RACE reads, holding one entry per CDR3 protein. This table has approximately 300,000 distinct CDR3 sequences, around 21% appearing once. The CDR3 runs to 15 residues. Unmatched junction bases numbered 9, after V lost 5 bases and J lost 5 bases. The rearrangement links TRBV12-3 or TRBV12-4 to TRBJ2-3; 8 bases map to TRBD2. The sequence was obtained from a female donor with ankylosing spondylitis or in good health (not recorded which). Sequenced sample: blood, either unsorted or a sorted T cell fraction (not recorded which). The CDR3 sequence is CASSTQLAVGDTQYF. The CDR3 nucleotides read TGTGCCAGCAGTACACAACTAGCGGTGGGAGATACGCAGTATTTT.